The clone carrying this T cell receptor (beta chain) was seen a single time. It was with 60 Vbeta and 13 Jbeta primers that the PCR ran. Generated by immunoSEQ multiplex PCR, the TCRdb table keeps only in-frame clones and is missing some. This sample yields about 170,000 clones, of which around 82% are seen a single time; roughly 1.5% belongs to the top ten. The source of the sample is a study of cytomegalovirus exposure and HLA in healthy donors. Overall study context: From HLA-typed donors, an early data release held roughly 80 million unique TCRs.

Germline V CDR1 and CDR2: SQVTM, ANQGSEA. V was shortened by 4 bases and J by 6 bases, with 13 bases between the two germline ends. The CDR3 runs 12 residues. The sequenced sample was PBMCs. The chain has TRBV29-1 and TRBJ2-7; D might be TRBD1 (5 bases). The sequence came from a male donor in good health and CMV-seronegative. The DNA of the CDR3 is TGCAGCGTTGTGGGGCCGGCGCCCGAGCAGTACTTC. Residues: CSVVGPAPEQYF.